A single sample gave rise to the 26 T cell receptor beta chains below, sequenced in a study of identical twins. TCRdb reprocessed the 5' RACE reads with MiXCR, giving one entry per CDR3 protein. This sample has under 500,000 distinct CDR3 sequences; 14% occur once, and the top ten carry about 0.94%. The same data also went into a second study, on yellow fever vaccine responses in identical twins.

Specimen: CD4+ T cells sorted from blood. Receptors were obtained from a woman younger than 35 in good health.

This clonotype was picked up a small number of times. This chain joins TRBV6-2 or TRBV6-3 and TRBJ2-2; 10 nucleotides match TRBD2. Per the germline V gene, CDR1 is MNHEY and CDR2 is SVGEGT. The V segment lost 6 bases and the J segment 5 bases; nucleotides outside the gene matches: 6. The CDR3 runs to 15 residues. The CDR3 region is CASRGPSGRTGELFF. The CDR3 coding sequence is TGTGCCAGCAGGGGCCCTAGCGGGAGAACCGGGGAGCTGTTTTTT.

The chain uses TRBV11-3 and TRBJ2-1; D possibly uses TRBD1 or TRBD2 (5 bases each). The CDR3 sequence is 15 residues long. Trimming removed 4 bases from V and 4 bases from J, with 14 bases in between. Germline V gene lookup returns CDR1 SGHNT and CDR2 YENEEA. This CDR3 reads CASSSGTLSYNEQFF. The DNA of the CDR3 is TGTGCCAGCAGCTCCGGGACCCTTTCATACAATGAGCAGTTCTTC. Using reference TRBV11-3 and TRBJ2-1 for the parts outside the CDR3, the full variable domain is EAGVVQSPRYKIIEKKQPVAFWCNPISGHNTLYWYLQNLGQGPELLIRYENEEAVDDSQLPKDRFSAERLKGVDSTLKIQPAELGDSAVYLCASSSGTLSYNEQFFGPGTRLTVL.

The rearrangement joins TRBV10-1 to TRBJ2-1, with 9 positions matching TRBD1. The junction had 3 bases not matched to a gene; V was cut back by 3 bases and J by 6 bases. This CDR3 comprises 14 residues. Per the germline V gene, CDR1 is WNHNN and CDR2 is SYGVQD (reference sequence). CDR3: CASSDLGQGNEQFF. CDR3 bases: TGCGCCAGCAGTGACTTGGGACAGGGCAATGAGCAGTTCTTC.

This clonotype was counted between two and nine times. The chain recombines TRBV29-1 with TRBJ2-3; TRBD2 agrees at 10 bases. From germline, CDR1 is SQVTM and CDR2 ANQGSEA. This CDR3 has 16 amino acids. The CDR3 region has the DNA TGCACCCAGGACCTCCAGCGGGAGGGCCGGAGGGATACGCAGTATTTT. It specifies CTQDLQREGRRDTQYF.

This rearrangement joins TRBV12-3 or TRBV12-4 to TRBJ2-5; D could derive from TRBD1 or TRBD2 (5 bases each). V dropped 6 bases and J dropped 0 bases, with 11 bases sitting between them. There are 14 residues in the CDR3. CDR3 residues: CASRDGTNQETQYF. The CDR3 region has the DNA TGTGCCAGCAGGGACGGGACGAACCAAGAGACCCAGTACTTC.

The rearrangement joins TRBV7-2 to TRBJ1-4; D might be TRBD1 (5 bases). CDR1 and CDR2 from the germline V gene are SGHTA and FQGNSA. The CDR3 is made up of 14 amino acids. V dropped 0 bases and J dropped 5 bases, with 7 bases sitting between them. CDR3 coding DNA: TGTGCCAGCAGCTTAGCGGCAGGGAATGAAAAACTGTTTTTT. Translated, it gives CASSLAAGNEKLFF.

This clonotype was found a few times. V usage is TRBV7-2 and J usage is TRBJ1-5, with 9 bases identical to TRBD1. V lost 5 bases to trimming and J lost 6 bases; unmatched junction nucleotides: 11. Germline V gene sequence: CDR1 SGHTA, CDR2 FQGNSA. The CDR3 runs to 16 residues. CDR3 amino acids: CASSLTGTGYGQPQHF. Written as DNA, the CDR3 is TGTGCCAGCAGCCTAACCGGGACAGGGTACGGTCAGCCCCAGCATTTT.

The chain employs TRBV2 and TRBJ2-7; maybe TRBD1 (6 bases). Between the trimmed V and J ends, which lost 4 bases and 1 base, there was a span of 17 bases. The V gene's germline CDR1 is SNHLY and CDR2 FYNNEI. CDR3 length equals 16 residues. CDR3 nucleotides: TGTGCCAGCAGTGGGACCGGGACAAGGGCTTCCTACGAGCAGTACTTC. It is translated as CASSGTGTRASYEQYF.

The gene calls are TRBV2 and TRBJ2-4; the D is unclear. The V gene's germline CDR1 is SNHLY and CDR2 FYNNEI. The CDR3 runs 12 residues. Trimming left V 2 bases short and J 8 bases short, with 7 bases between. DNA of the CDR3: TGTGCCAGCAGTGAATTGGCATACATTCAGTACTTC. Protein sequence: CASSELAYIQYF.

The chain couples TRBV5-1 to TRBJ2-3, with 9 bases identical to TRBD1. The germline V gene has CDR1 SGHRS and CDR2 YFSETQ. The length of the CDR3 is 15 residues. The ends lost 5 bases at V and 6 bases at J; junction bases unmatched: 10. CDR3 DNA: TGCGCCAGCAGGGCACCCGGGACAGGGACCGATACGCAGTATTTT. Its translation is CASRAPGTGTDTQYF.

The chain joins TRBV27 to TRBJ2-7; possibly TRBD1 for D (7 bases). The CDR3 spans 16 residues. Germline CDR1 is MNHEY and CDR2 is SMNVEV (reference sequence). The V end lost 3 bases, the J end lost 3 bases, and 18 bases lay between the germline ends. Here the CDR3 reads CASSFYRGGGLYEQYF. Written as DNA, the CDR3 is TGTGCCAGCAGTTTCTACAGGGGTGGGGGGCTCTACGAGCAGTACTTC.

This clonotype was observed a handful of times. The rearrangement links TRBV10-3 to TRBJ2-7; D gene unclear. Trimming took 0 bases from V and 5 from J, leaving 8 bases between them. This CDR3 region has 13 residues. Per the germline V gene, CDR1 is ENHRY and CDR2 is SYGVKD. The CDR3, as DNA: TGTGCCATCAGTGAGTCACGAGAAGACGAGCAGTACTTC. Translating it yields CAISESREDEQYF.

This clonotype has more than one count but fewer than ten. CDR3 loop: CASSLVGGGRKSDTQYF. The DNA for the CDR3 is TGCGCCAGCAGCTTGGTCGGCGGGGGCCGGAAATCCGATACGCAGTATTTT. V gene TRBV5-1 combines with J gene TRBJ2-3; D might be TRBD2 (7 bases). Trimming cost V 0 bases and J 6 bases, with 20 bases left between them. CDR1 SGHRS and CDR2 YFSETQ come from the germline V gene. This CDR3 has 17 residues.

In its sample, this clonotype was seen many times. The chain uses TRBV12-3 or TRBV12-4 and TRBJ1-2, with TRBD1 as a possible D gene (6 bases). V lost 4 bases to trimming and J lost 2 bases, with 8 bases between them. The CDR3 is 13 residues long. The CDR3 loop is CASSSGTNYGYTF. The CDR3 region has the DNA TGTGCCAGCAGTTCAGGGACAAACTATGGCTACACCTTC.

The V gene is TRBV7-2, the J gene TRBJ2-1; 7 bases line up with TRBD1. After removal of 0 bases from V and 5 bases from J, the junction contained 1 base not matched to a gene. Germline V lookup: CDR1 SGHTA, CDR2 FQGNSA. This CDR3 comprises 14 residues. The CDR3 DNA reads TGTGCCAGCAGCTTAGCGCAGGGGGACAATGAGCAGTTCTTC. This encodes CASSLAQGDNEQFF.

This clonotype was seen a handful of times. The CDR3 region has the DNA TGCGCCAGCAGCTTGGGACAGGGGAAAAACATTCAGTACTTC. Protein sequence: CASSLGQGKNIQYF. The chain uses TRBV5-1 and TRBJ2-4, with TRBD1 matching over 8 bases. In germline, CDR1 is SGHRS, CDR2 YFSETQ. The CDR3 covers 14 residues. After removal of 0 bases from V and 4 bases from J, the junction contained 0 bases not matched to a gene.

The chain recombines TRBV9 with TRBJ2-1; D may be TRBD2 (5 bases). V lost 0 bases and J lost 0, with 10 bases in between. The germline V gene has CDR1 SGDLS and CDR2 YYNGEE. This CDR3 comprises 16 residues. CDR3 bases: TGTGCCAGCAGCGTAGGAATAGGGAGCTCCTACAATGAGCAGTTCTTC. Encoded protein: CASSVGIGSSYNEQFF.

This clonotype was picked up a small number of times. This chain's CDR3 is CASKKQGINQPQHF. In nucleotides, the CDR3 is TGTGCCAGTAAGAAACAGGGGATCAATCAGCCCCAGCATTTT. This chain links TRBV12-3 or TRBV12-4 with TRBJ1-5, with 7 bases matching TRBD1. The CDR3 runs 14 residues. J was trimmed by 3 bases and V by 9 bases; bases with no gene match: 8.

This clonotype has more than one count but fewer than ten. This chain connects TRBV5-1 to TRBJ2-2, with D perhaps matching TRBD1 (6 bases). The CDR3 is made up of 13 amino acids. Germline V gives CDR1 SGHRS, CDR2 YFSETQ. The V end was cut by 7 bases, the J end by 4 bases, with 11 bases between. The CDR3 sequence is CASRTEPTGELFF. CDR3 coding DNA: TGCGCCAGCCGGACAGAGCCCACCGGGGAGCTGTTTTTT.

This clonotype was detected only a few times. The chain couples TRBV3-1 to TRBJ1-5, with D perhaps matching TRBD1 (5 bases). Between the trimmed V and J ends, which lost 2 bases and 2 bases, there was a span of 13 bases. The germline V gene has CDR1 LGHDT and CDR2 YNNKEL (reference sequence). The CDR3 has 16 amino acids. The CDR3 nucleotides read TGTGCCAGCAGCCAATCGCTGGGAGGGGGCAATCAGCCCCAGCATTTT. Encoded protein: CASSQSLGGGNQPQHF. The full variable domain, rest sourced from reference TRBV3-1 and TRBJ1-5, is DTAVSQTPKYLVTQMGNDKSIKCEQNLGHDTMYWYKQDSKKFLKIMFSYNNKELIINETVPNRFSPKSPDKAHLNLHINSLELGDSAVYFCASSQSLGGGNQPQHFGDGTRLSIL.

V usage is TRBV4-2 and J usage is TRBJ2-7; no reliable D call. Germline loops: CDR1 LGHNA, CDR2 YNFKEQ. The CDR3 is made up of 14 amino acids. V lost 2 bases and J lost 3, with 11 bases in between. CDR3 DNA: TGTGCCAGCAGCCAAACGGGCCAGAACTACGAGCAGTACTTC. Protein sequence: CASSQTGQNYEQYF.

This clonotype has just a few counts. V is TRBV29-1 and J is TRBJ2-1; 11 bases align to TRBD2. The ends lost 4 bases at V and 4 bases at J; junction bases unmatched: 3. Germline loops: CDR1 SQVTM, CDR2 ANQGSEA. The CDR3 has 14 residues. The CDR3 coding sequence is TGCAGCGTTGCTACTAGCGGGAGATACAATGAGCAGTTCTTC. Protein: CSVATSGRYNEQFF.

This clonotype was seen a handful of times. This chain joins TRBV2 and TRBJ2-3; D may be TRBD1 or TRBD2 (6 bases each). Per germline, CDR1 SNHLY and CDR2 FYNNEI. The CDR3 runs 15 residues. The V gene lost 3 bases and the J gene lost 0 bases, with 10 bases spanning the gap. The CDR3 bases are TGTGCCAGCAGTGATCCGGGGGCTAGCACAGATACGCAGTATTTT. This encodes CASSDPGASTDTQYF.

This clonotype appeared a few times. V is TRBV20-1 and J is TRBJ2-1; 10 bases fit TRBD2. The J segment lost 4 bases and the V segment lost 2 bases, leaving 8 bases of the junction unmatched. Germline V gives CDR1 DFQATT, CDR2 SNEGSKA (reference sequence). The CDR3 totals 16 residues. CDR3 DNA sequence: TGCAGTGCTAGATCGAGGACTAGCGGCTCTTACAATGAGCAGTTCTTC. Translating it yields CSARSRTSGSYNEQFF.

The V call is TRBV7-2, the J call TRBJ2-3; 10 bases line up with TRBD1. Germline V CDR1 and CDR2: SGHTA, FQGNSA. V dropped 5 bases and J dropped 3; count of bases not matched to a gene: 8. The CDR3 contains 16 residues. DNA for the CDR3: TGTGCCAGCAGCCCACCGGGACAGGGGCGAACAGATACGCAGTATTTT. Amino acid sequence: CASSPPGQGRTDTQYF.

This rearrangement joins TRBV15 to TRBJ2-5; 7 positions agree with TRBD1. Germline assignment: CDR1 LNHNV and CDR2 YYDKDF (reference sequence). The CDR3 runs to 16 residues. V lost 1 base and J lost 1; bases outside the gene matches: 6. In DNA, the CDR3 is TGTGCCACCAGCAGAGCCCCGGACAGGTTCCAAGAGACCCAGTACTTC. Its translation is CATSRAPDRFQETQYF.